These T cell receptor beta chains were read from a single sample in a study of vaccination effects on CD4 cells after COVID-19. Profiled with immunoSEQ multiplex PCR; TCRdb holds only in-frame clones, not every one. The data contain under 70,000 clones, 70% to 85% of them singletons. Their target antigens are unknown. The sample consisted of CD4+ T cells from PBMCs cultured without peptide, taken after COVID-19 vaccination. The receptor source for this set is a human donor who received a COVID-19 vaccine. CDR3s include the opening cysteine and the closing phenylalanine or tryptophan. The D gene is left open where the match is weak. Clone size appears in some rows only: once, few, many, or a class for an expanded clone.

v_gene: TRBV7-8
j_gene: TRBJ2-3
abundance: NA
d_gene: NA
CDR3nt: TGTGCCAGCAGCTTAGTCTTAGGCGCAGGCGGATTGGGTACGCAGTATTTT
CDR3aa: CASSLVLGAGGLGTQYF

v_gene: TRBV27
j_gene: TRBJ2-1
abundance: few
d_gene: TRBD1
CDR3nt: TGTGCCAGCAGTACCACAGGGGGCTCCCCCTATGAGCAGTTCTTC
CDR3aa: CASSTTGGSPYEQFF

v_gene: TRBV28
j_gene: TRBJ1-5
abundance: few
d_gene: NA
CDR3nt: TGTGCCAGCAAAATACGGAATCAGCCCCAGCATTTT
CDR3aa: CASKIRNQPQHF

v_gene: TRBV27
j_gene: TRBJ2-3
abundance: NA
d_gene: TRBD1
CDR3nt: TGTGCCAGCAGGGACCGAAGGGACAGGGGGCTAAGCACAGATACGCAGTATTTT
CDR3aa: CASRDRRDRGLSTDTQYF

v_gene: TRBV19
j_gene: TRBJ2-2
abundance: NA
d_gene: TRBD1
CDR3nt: TGTGCCAGTAGCGCCGGGACAGGGGGCGCGACCGGGGAGCTGTTTTTT
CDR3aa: CASSAGTGGATGELFF

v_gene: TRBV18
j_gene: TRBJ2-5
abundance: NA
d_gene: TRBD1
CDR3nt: TGTGCCAGCTCACCACAACAGGGGGGAGAGACCCAGTACTTC
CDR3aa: CASSPQQGGETQYF

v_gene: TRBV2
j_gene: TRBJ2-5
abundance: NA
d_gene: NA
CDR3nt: TGTGCCAGCAGTGCCTGGACTGATCAAGAGACCCAGTACTTC
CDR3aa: CASSAWTDQETQYF

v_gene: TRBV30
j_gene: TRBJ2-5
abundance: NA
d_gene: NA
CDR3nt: TGTGCCTGGAGCCGAGCCGGGGGGCAGGAGACCCAGTACTTC
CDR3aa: CAWSRAGGQETQYF

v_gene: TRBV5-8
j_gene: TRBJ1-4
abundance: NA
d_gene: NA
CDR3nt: TGTGCCAGCAGCCCGCGAGGGGAGATTAATGAAAAACTGTTTTTT
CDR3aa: CASSPRGEINEKLFF

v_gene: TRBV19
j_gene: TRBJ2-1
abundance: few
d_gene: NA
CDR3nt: TGTGCCAGTAGTATGAAAGTGGAGTACAATGAGCAGTTCTTC
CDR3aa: CASSMKVEYNEQFF

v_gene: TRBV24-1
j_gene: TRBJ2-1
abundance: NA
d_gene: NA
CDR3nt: TGTGCCACCAGTGATCCCTCACGGTTGAATGAGCAGTTCTTC
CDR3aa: CATSDPSRLNEQFF

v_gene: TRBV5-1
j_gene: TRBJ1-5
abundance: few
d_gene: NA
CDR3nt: TGCGCCAGCAGCCCTAACCCAAATCAGCCCCAGCATTTT
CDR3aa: CASSPNPNQPQHF

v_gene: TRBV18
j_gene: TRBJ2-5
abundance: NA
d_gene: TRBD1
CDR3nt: TGTGCCAGCTCACCAAAGACAGGGGGAGAGACCCAGTACTTC
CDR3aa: CASSPKTGGETQYF

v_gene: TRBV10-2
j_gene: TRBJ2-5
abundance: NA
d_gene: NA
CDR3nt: TGCGCCAGCAGTGTCAGGGGAGAGACCCAGTACTTC
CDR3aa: CASSVRGETQYF

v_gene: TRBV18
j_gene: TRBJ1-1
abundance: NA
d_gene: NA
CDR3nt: TGTGCCAGCTCACCACTGGGACACCTTGGGACTGAAGCTTTCTTT
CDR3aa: CASSPLGHLGTEAFF

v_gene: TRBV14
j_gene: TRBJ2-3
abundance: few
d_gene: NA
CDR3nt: TGTGCCAGCAGCTTCCCAGGGGCTGATACGCAGTATTTT
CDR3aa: CASSFPGADTQYF

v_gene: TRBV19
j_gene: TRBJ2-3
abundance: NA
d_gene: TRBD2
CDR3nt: TGTGCCAGTAGTATAGTCGGGGGGGCAGGAGATACGCAGTATTTT
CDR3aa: CASSIVGGAGDTQYF

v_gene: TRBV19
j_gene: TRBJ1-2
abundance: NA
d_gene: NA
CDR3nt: TGTGCCAGTAGTCCTCGCCGGGACGGTAACTATGGCTACACCTTC
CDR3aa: CASSPRRDGNYGYTF

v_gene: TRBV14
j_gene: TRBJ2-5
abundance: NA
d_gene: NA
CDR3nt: TGTGCCAGCAGCCGAACCCAAGAGACCCAGTACTTC
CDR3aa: CASSRTQETQYF

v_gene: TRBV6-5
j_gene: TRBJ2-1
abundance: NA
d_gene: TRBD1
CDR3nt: TGTGCCAGCACCAGGGGACAGAGCTCCTACAATGAGCAGTTCTTC
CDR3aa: CASTRGQSSYNEQFF

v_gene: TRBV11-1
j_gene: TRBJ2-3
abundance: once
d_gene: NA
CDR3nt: TGTGCCAGCAGCTTAGCGGGGGGTTTCACAGATACGCAGTATTTT
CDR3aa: CASSLAGGFTDTQYF

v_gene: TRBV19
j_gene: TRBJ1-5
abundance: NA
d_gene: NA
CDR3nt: TGTGCCAGTAGTATAGGGGCCAGGGAATTCCAGCCCCAGCATTTT
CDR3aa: CASSIGAREFQPQHF

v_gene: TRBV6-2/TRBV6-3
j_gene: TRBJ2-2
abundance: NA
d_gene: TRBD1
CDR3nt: TGTGCCAGCAGCCCCCGGGACAGGGGAGCCGGGGAGCTGTTTTTT
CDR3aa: CASSPRDRGAGELFF

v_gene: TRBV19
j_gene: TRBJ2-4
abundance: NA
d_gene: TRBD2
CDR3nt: TGTGCCAGTAGGGGGGGGACCGCCAAAAACATTCAGTACTTC
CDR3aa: CASRGGTAKNIQYF

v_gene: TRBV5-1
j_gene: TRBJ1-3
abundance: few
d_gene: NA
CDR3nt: TGCGCCAGCAGCTTGGACGGCGATGAAAACACCATATATTTT
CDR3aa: CASSLDGDENTIYF

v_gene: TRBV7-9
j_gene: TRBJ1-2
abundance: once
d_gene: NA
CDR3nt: TGTGCCAGCAGCCCCGGGGTCCCCGAGGACTACACCTTC
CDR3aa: CASSPGVPEDYTF

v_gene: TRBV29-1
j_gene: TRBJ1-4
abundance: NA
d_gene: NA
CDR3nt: TGCAGCGCGGCGGAGTCTCGAGAAAAACTGTTTTTT
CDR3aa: CSAAESREKLFF

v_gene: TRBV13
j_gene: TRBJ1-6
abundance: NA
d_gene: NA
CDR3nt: TGTGCCAGCAGCCTTCATCCGGGACGGGCTAATTCACCCCTCCACTTT
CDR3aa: CASSLHPGRANSPLHF

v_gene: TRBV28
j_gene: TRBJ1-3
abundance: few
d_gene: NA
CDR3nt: TGTGCCAGCAGATACAGGGCCCGTTTGGGAAACACCATATATTTT
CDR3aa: CASRYRARLGNTIYF

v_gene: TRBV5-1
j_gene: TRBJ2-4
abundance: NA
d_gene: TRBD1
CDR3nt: TGCGCCAGCAGCTCGGGGACAGGGCAAAACATTCAGTACTTC
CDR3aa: CASSSGTGQNIQYF